This TCR beta chain was documented in a study of T cells in Graves' hyperthyroidism and ophthalmopathy. Newly diagnosed hyperthyroidism, duration under 2 months, in patients aged 18 to 65. Germline loops: CDR1 MNHEY, CDR2 SMNVEV (reference sequence). The CDR3 has 18 residues. This clonotype came up many times. One end of the junction does not line up with germline, which may come from a read error. RNA transcripts provided the source from which TCR beta CDR3 regions were amplified. Carried out on the TCR CDR3, a first-round RT-PCR used the HTBI primer set. One entry per CDR3 protein results from TCRdb running MiXCR on the multiplex PCR reads. The profile shows under 250,000 distinct CDR3 sequences, about a sixth of them singletons.

The rearrangement links TRBV27 to TRBJ2-7, with D maybe TRBD2 (6 bases). The sequence came from a woman between 45 and 60 years old with Graves' hyperthyroidism. What was sequenced was blood. The CDR3 coding sequence is TGTGCCAGCAGGTTATCCGGGACTCCCGAGGGAGTCTCCTACGAGCAGTACTTC. Its protein is CASRLSGTPEGVSYEQYF.